Listed below are T cell receptor beta chains from one sample, sequenced in a study of human T cells and chemical hapten exposure. In TCRdb, the RACE reads were re-called with MiXCR into one record per CDR3 protein. The sample includes 55,000 to 75,000 distinct CDR3 sequences, approximately 6.2% seen only once; the top ten take around 3.4%. The sample consisted of whole blood. The source of these receptors is a female donor in good health. Some clones in this sample may be carry-over from other donors' samples. The CDR3 runs from the conserved cysteine through the conserved F or W. The order of the fields is clone size, D gene, J gene, V gene, CDR3 DNA, CDR3 protein. D genes are given only for firm matches. The listing skips clone size in some rows; elsewhere it reads once, few, many or a size class.

size: few; D: -; J: TRBJ1-5; V: TRBV10-2; DNA: TGCGCCAGCGGTGGGGAGAGCAATCAGCCCCAGCATTTT; CDR3: CASGGESNQPQHF
size: many; D: -; J: TRBJ1-4; V: TRBV25-1; DNA: TGTGCCAGCAGTGAGAGGGGAAGGAGTGAAAAACTGTTTTTT; CDR3: CASSERGRSEKLFF
size: many; D: TRBD2; J: TRBJ2-1; V: TRBV7-7; DNA: TGTGCTAGCAGCCCTCGGTCTAGCGGGCTTAAAAATGAGCAGTTCTTC; CDR3: CASSPRSSGLKNEQFF
size: many; D: TRBD1; J: TRBJ1-4; V: TRBV11-2; DNA: TGTGCCAGCAGACAAGGGGGCCCCGGTCATAATGAAAAACTGTTTTTT; CDR3: CASRQGGPGHNEKLFF
size: many; D: -; J: TRBJ2-5; V: TRBV7-9; DNA: TGTGCCAGCAGCCCGACGTACCAAGAGACCCAGTACTTC; CDR3: CASSPTYQETQYF
size: many; D: TRBD1; J: TRBJ1-1; V: TRBV2; DNA: TGTGCCAGCAGTGAATCGGACAGGGGAGGGGACACTGAAGCTTTCTTT; CDR3: CASSESDRGGDTEAFF
size: -; D: -; J: TRBJ2-6; V: TRBV5-1; DNA: TGCGCCAGCAGCCGAGATTGGACCCTTGGGGCCAACGTCCTGACTTTC; CDR3: CASSRDWTLGANVLTF
size: few; D: -; J: TRBJ1-1; V: TRBV28; DNA: TGTGCCAGCAGCCAAAGGGTCCAATGGGGCAGCGAAGCTTTCTTT; CDR3: CASSQRVQWGSEAFF
size: many; D: -; J: TRBJ2-7; V: TRBV2; DNA: TGTGCCAGCAGTGAGACGGGGGAATACGAGCAGTACTTC; CDR3: CASSETGEYEQYF
size: -; D: -; J: TRBJ2-7; V: TRBV10-3; DNA: TGTGCCATCAGTGAGCATACCCTAGGTGGCGAGCAGTACTTC; CDR3: CAISEHTLGGEQYF
size: -; D: TRBD1; J: TRBJ2-7; V: TRBV12-3/TRBV12-4; DNA: TGTGCCAGCAGTTTGGACAGGGGCCGGTCCTACGAGCAGTACTTC; CDR3: CASSLDRGRSYEQYF
size: many; D: -; J: TRBJ2-1; V: TRBV7-8; DNA: TGTGCCAGCAGCTTGTCAAGGCCCAGGGGTACCTACAATGAGCAGTTCTTC; CDR3: CASSLSRPRGTYNEQFF
size: -; D: TRBD2; J: TRBJ2-1; V: TRBV6-5; DNA: TGTGCCACCGCCGGGACTAGCGGGAGAGGTCCCAATGAGCAGTTCTTC; CDR3: CATAGTSGRGPNEQFF
size: many; D: TRBD1; J: TRBJ1-1; V: TRBV5-1; DNA: TGCGCCAGCTACTTTCGGACAGGCGGGGAGACTGAAGCTTTCTTT; CDR3: CASYFRTGGETEAFF
size: -; D: -; J: TRBJ1-1; V: TRBV5-1; DNA: TGCGCCAGCAGCTTTAACCGTCCCGAGGGTGAAGCTTTCTTT; CDR3: CASSFNRPEGEAFF
size: many; D: TRBD1; J: TRBJ2-7; V: TRBV7-2; DNA: TGTGCCAGCAGCTTTGAGTCGACAGGGACCTACGAGCAGTACTTC; CDR3: CASSFESTGTYEQYF
size: many; D: -; J: TRBJ1-2; V: TRBV5-6; DNA: TGTGCCAGCAGCTTGGCCAGTTCGGGGAGGAGAACCTACACCTTC; CDR3: CASSLASSGRRTYTF
size: many; D: -; J: TRBJ2-2; V: TRBV9; DNA: TGTGCCAGCAGCGTAGCGGTTCTAGACACCGGGGAGCTGTTTTTT; CDR3: CASSVAVLDTGELFF
size: many; D: -; J: TRBJ2-5; V: TRBV12-3/TRBV12-4; DNA: TGTGCCAGCAAAACAGGGATCCAAGAGACCCAGTACTTC; CDR3: CASKTGIQETQYF
size: many; D: -; J: TRBJ2-7; V: TRBV5-6; DNA: TGTGCCAGCAGCACGCCCGGGACGGACTACTACGAGCAGTACTTC; CDR3: CASSTPGTDYYEQYF
size: once; D: -; J: TRBJ2-7; V: TRBV12-3/TRBV12-4; DNA: TGTGCCAGCAGTTTAGGCCTGGGGGAGGGGGCCTACGAGCAGTACTTC; CDR3: CASSLGLGEGAYEQYF
size: medium-sized; D: -; J: TRBJ2-4; V: TRBV27; DNA: TGTGCCAGCACTCCTGGGGGGGCCAAAAACATTCAGTACTTC; CDR3: CASTPGGAKNIQYF
size: -; D: -; J: TRBJ2-3; V: TRBV20-1; DNA: TGCAGTGCCCCCGTGGGGGATACGCAGTATTTT; CDR3: CSAPVGDTQYF
size: many; D: TRBD2; J: TRBJ2-4; V: TRBV7-3; DNA: TGTGCCAGCAGCCCTCTTGGGGGGGGAATTCAGTACTTC; CDR3: CASSPLGGGIQYF
size: -; D: -; J: TRBJ1-6; V: TRBV7-2; DNA: TGTGCCAGCAGCTTAGGTGTAGGGACTTCACCCCTCCACTTT; CDR3: CASSLGVGTSPLHF
size: many; D: -; J: TRBJ2-7; V: TRBV6-2/TRBV6-3; DNA: TGTGCCAGCAGTTACTCTGGCGACTACGAGCAGTACTTC; CDR3: CASSYSGDYEQYF
size: many; D: -; J: TRBJ1-5; V: TRBV27; DNA: TGTGCCAGCAGCTTGGGGCAGAGCAATCAGCCCCAGCATTTT; CDR3: CASSLGQSNQPQHF
size: many; D: -; J: TRBJ2-2; V: TRBV28; DNA: TGTGCCAGCAGTTCAGTCACCGGGGAGCTGTTTTTT; CDR3: CASSSVTGELFF
size: many; D: TRBD2; J: TRBJ2-2; V: TRBV7-9; DNA: TGTGCCAGCAGCTTAGCGCGACTAGCTGTTTACAACCTGGGCACCGGGGAGCTGTTTTTT; CDR3: CASSLARLAVYNLGTGELFF
size: many; D: TRBD1; J: TRBJ1-2; V: TRBV28; DNA: TGTGCCAGCAGTACACAGGGGCCAAACTATGGCTACACCTTC; CDR3: CASSTQGPNYGYTF
size: many; D: TRBD2; J: TRBJ2-3; V: TRBV20-1; DNA: TGCAGTGCTCGGCAGGCTAGCGGGAGAACAGATACGCAGTATTTT; CDR3: CSARQASGRTDTQYF
size: many; D: -; J: TRBJ1-5; V: TRBV7-9; DNA: TGTGCCAGCAGCCGAGGTGGGGGAAATCAGCCCCAGCATTTT; CDR3: CASSRGGGNQPQHF
size: many; D: -; J: TRBJ2-2; V: TRBV27; DNA: TGTGCCAGCAGAGCCCCCGGGACGGTGAACACCGGGGAGCTGTTTTTT; CDR3: CASRAPGTVNTGELFF
size: many; D: TRBD1; J: TRBJ2-6; V: TRBV6-6; DNA: TGTGCCACTACCGGGACAGATAGCTCTGGGGCCAACGTCCTGACTTTC; CDR3: CATTGTDSSGANVLTF
size: -; D: TRBD2; J: TRBJ2-1; V: TRBV2; DNA: TGTGCCAGCCCCGCACAGCGGGAGGGCTACAATGAGCAGTTCTTC; CDR3: CASPAQREGYNEQFF
size: few; D: -; J: TRBJ1-1; V: TRBV11-3; DNA: TGTGCCAGCAGCTTAAACTGGGGGACTGAAGCTTTCTTT; CDR3: CASSLNWGTEAFF